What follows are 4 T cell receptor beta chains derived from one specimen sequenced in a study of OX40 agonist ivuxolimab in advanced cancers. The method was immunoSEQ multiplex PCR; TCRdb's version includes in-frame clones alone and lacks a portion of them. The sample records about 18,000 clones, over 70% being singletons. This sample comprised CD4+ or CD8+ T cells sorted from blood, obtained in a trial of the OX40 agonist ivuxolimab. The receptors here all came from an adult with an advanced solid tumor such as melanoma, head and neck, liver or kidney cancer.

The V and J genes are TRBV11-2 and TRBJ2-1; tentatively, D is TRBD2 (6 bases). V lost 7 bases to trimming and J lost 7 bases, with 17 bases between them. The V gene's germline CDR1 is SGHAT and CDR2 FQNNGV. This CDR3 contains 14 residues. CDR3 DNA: TGTGCCAGCACCCCGTCCGGGAGCAGGAATGAGCAGTTCTTC. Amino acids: CASTPSGSRNEQFF. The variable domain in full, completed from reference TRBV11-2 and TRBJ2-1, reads EAGVAQSPRYKIIEKRQSVAFWCNPISGHATLYWYQQILGQGPKLLIQFQNNGVVDDSQLPKDRFSAERLKGVDSTLKIQPAKLEDSAVYLCASTPSGSRNEQFFGPGTRLTVL.

DNA of the CDR3: TGTGCCAGCAGCCGAATAGCGGAGAAGAACACCGGGGAGCTGTTTTTT. The encoded protein is CASSRIAEKNTGELFF. J is TRBJ2-2 and V is TRBV5-4; D perhaps matches TRBD2 (6 bases). V was pared by 4 bases and J by 1 base, with 14 bases between. Germline V lookup: CDR1 SGHNT, CDR2 YYREEE (reference sequence). The CDR3 contains 16 residues.

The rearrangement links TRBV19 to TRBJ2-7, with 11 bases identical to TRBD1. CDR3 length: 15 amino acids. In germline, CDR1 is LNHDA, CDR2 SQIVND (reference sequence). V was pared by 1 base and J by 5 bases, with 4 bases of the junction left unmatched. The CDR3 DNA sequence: TGTGCCAGTAGTATAGTCGGGACAGGGGGAAACGAGCAGTACTTC. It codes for CASSIVGTGGNEQYF.

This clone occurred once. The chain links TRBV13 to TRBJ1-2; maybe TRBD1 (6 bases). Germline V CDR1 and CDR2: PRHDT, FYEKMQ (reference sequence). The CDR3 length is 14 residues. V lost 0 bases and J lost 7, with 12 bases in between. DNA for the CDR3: TGTGCCAGCAGCTTAGGACAGGGATCTCTTGGCTACACCTTC. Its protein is CASSLGQGSLGYTF. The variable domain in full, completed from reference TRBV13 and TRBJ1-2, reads AAGVIQSPRHLIKEKRETATLKCYPIPRHDTVYWYQQGPGQDPQFLISFYEKMQSDKGSIPDRFSAQQFSDYHSELNMSSLELGDSALYFCASSLGQGSLGYTFGSGTRLTVV.